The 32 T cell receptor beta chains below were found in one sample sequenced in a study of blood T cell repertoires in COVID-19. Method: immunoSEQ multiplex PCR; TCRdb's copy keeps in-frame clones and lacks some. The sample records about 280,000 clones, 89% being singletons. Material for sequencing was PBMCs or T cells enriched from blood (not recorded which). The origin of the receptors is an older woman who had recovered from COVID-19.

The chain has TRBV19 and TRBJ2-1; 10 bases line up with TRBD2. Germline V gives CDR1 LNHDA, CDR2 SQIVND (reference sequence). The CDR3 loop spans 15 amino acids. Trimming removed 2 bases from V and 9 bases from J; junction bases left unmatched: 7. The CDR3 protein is CASSITPAGGAEQFF. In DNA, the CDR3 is TGTGCCAGTAGTATAACCCCAGCGGGAGGGGCTGAGCAGTTCTTC.

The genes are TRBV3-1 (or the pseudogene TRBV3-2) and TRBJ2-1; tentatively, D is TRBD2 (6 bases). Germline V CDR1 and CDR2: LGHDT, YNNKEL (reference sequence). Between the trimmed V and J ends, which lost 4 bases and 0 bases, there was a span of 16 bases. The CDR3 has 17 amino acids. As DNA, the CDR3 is TGTGCCAGCAGCCCCGTCGGCGGGACGACCTCCTACAATGAGCAGTTCTTC. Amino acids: CASSPVGGTTSYNEQFF.

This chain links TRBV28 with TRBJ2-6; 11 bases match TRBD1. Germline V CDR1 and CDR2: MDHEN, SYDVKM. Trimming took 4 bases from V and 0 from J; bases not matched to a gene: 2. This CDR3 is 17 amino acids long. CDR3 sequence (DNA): TGTGCCAGCAGTTGGGACAGGGGGGACTCTGGGGCCAACGTCCTGACTTTC. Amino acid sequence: CASSWDRGDSGANVLTF. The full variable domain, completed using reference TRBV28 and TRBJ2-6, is DVKVTQSSRYLVKRTGEKVFLECVQDMDHENMFWYRQDPGLGLRLIYFSYDVKMKEKGDIPEGYSVSREKKERFSLILESASTNQTSMYLCASSWDRGDSGANVLTFGAGSRLTVL.

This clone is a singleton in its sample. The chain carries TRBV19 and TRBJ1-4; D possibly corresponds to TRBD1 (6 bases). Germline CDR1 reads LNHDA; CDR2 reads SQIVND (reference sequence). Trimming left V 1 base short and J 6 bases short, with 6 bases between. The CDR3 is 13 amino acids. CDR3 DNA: TGTGCCAGTAGTATAGGACAGGATGAAAAACTGTTTTTT. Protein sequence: CASSIGQDEKLFF.

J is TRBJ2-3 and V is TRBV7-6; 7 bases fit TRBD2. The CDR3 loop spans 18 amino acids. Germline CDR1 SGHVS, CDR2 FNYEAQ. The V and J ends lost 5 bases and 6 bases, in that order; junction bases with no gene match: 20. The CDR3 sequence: CASSLTPGLEVLVDTQYF. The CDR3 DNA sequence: TGTGCCAGCAGCCTAACTCCCGGACTAGAGGTTCTTGTTGATACGCAGTATTTT. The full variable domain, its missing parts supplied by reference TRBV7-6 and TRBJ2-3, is GAGVSQSPRYKVTKRGQDVALRCDPISGHVSLYWYRQALGQGPEFLTYFNYEAQQDKSGLPNDRFSAERPEGSISTLTIQRTEQRDSAMYRCASSLTPGLEVLVDTQYFGPGTRLTVL.

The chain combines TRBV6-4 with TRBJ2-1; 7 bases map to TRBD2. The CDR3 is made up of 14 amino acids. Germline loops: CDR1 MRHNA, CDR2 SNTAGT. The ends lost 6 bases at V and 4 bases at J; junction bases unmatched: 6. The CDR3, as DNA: TGTGCCAGCAGCCCCACTAGCGAGTACAATGAGCAGTTCTTC. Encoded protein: CASSPTSEYNEQFF.

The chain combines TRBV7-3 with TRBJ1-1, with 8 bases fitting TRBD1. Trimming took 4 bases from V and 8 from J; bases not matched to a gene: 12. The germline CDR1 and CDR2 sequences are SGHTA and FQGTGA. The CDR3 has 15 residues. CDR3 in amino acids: CASSSLGQGRSEAFF. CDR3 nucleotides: TGTGCCAGCAGCTCCCTCGGACAGGGCAGATCGGAAGCTTTCTTT.

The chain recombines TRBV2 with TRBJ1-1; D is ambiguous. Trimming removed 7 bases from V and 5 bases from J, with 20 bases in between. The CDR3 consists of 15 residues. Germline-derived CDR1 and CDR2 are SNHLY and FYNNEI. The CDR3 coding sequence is TGTGCCAGCACCCAGGAAGAGGGTATCTCGACTGAAGCTTTCTTT. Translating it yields CASTQEEGISTEAFF. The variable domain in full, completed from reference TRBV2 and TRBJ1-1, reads EPEVTQTPSHQVTQMGQEVILRCVPISNHLYFYWYRQILGQKVEFLVSFYNNEISEKSEIFDDQFSVERPDGSNFTLKIRSTKLEDSAMYFCASTQEEGISTEAFFGQGTRLTVV.

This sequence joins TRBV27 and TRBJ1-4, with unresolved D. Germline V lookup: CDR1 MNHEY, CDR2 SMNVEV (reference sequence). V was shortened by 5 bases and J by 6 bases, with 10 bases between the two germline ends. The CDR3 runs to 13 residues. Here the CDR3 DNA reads TGTGCCAGCAGTGATTACTTTTATGAAAAACTGTTTTTT. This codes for CASSDYFYEKLFF.

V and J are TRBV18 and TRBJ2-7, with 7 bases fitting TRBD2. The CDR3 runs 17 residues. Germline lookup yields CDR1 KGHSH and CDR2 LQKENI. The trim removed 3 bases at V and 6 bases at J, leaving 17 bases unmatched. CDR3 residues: CASSPTSGGGWSSEQYF. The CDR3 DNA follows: TGTGCCAGCTCACCCACATCGGGCGGGGGATGGAGTTCCGAGCAGTACTTC. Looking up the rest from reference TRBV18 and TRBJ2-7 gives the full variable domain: NAGVMQNPRHLVRRRGQEARLRCSPMKGHSHVYWYRQLPEEGLKFMVYLQKENIIDESGMPKERFSAEFPKEGPSILRIQQVVRGDSAAYFCASSPTSGGGWSSEQYFGPGTRLTVT.

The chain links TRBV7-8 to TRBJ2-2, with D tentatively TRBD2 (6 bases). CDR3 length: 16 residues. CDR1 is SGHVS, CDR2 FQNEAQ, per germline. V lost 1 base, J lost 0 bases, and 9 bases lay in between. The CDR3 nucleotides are TGTGCCAGCAGCTTAGTATTAGCGGCGAACACCGGGGAGCTGTTTTTT. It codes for CASSLVLAANTGELFF.

The CDR3 DNA sequence: TGTGCCAGCAGTTTACTGGTGGACAGACCCTACGAGCAGTACTTC. Residues: CASSLLVDRPYEQYF. The chain uses TRBV27 and TRBJ2-7; D possibly corresponds to TRBD1 (6 bases). Germline loops: CDR1 MNHEY, CDR2 SMNVEV (reference sequence). The V end was cut by 2 bases, the J end by 2 bases, with 13 bases between. The CDR3 is made up of 15 amino acids.

The CDR3 DNA sequence: TGTGCCAGCACAGGGGTTGGTTCACCCCTCCACTTT. Translation gives CASTGVGSPLHF. V usage is TRBV28 and J usage is TRBJ1-6, with a weak D call TRBD1 (6 bases). The length of the CDR3 is 12 residues. V dropped 7 bases and J dropped 9 bases, with 10 bases sitting between them. Per the germline V gene, CDR1 is MDHEN and CDR2 is SYDVKM.

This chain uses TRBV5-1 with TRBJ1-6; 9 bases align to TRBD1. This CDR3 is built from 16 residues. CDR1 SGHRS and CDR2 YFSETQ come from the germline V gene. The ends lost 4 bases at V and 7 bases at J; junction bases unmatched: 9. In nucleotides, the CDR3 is TGCGCCAGCAGCCCGGGACAGGGCAAGGACAATTCACCCCTCCACTTT. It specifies CASSPGQGKDNSPLHF.

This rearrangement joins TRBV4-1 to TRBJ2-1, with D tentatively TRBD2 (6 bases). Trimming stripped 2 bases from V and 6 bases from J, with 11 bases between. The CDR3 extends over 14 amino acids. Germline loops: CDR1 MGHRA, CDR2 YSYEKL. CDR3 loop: CASSQSTGGNEQFF. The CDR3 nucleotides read TGCGCCAGCAGCCAATCCACCGGGGGCAATGAGCAGTTCTTC.

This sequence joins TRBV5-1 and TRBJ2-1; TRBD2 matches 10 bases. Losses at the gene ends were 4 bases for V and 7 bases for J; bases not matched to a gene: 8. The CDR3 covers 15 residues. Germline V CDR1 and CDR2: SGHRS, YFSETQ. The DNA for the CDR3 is TGCGCCAGCAGCCTCCTACTAGCGGGAAGGAATGAGCAGTTCTTC. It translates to CASSLLLAGRNEQFF.

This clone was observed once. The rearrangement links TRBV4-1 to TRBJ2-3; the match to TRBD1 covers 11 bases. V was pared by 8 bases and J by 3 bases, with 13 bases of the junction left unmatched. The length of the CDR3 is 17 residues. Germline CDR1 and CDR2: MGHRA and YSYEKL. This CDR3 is CASAPGQGDPGTDTQYF. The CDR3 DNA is TGCGCCAGCGCACCGGGACAGGGGGACCCGGGGACAGATACGCAGTATTTT.

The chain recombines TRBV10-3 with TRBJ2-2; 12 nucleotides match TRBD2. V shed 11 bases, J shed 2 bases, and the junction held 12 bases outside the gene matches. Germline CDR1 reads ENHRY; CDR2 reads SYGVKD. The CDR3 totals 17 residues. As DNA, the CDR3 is TGTGCCGTATCCACCTCTAGCGGGAGGGCTAACACCGGGGAGCTGTTTTTT. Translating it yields CAVSTSSGRANTGELFF.

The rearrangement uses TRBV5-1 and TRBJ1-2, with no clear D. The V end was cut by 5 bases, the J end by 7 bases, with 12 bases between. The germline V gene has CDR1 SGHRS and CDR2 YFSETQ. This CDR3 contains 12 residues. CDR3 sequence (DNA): TGCGCCAGCAGGTCGGACGGAGGTGGCTACACCTTC. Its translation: CASRSDGGGYTF.

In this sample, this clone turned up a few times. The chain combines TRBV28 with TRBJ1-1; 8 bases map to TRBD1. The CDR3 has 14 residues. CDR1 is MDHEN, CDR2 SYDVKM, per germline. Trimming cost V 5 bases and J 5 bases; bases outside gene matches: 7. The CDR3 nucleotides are TGTGCCAGCAGTCGGACAGGGCGAGGAACTGAAGCTTTCTTT. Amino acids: CASSRTGRGTEAFF.

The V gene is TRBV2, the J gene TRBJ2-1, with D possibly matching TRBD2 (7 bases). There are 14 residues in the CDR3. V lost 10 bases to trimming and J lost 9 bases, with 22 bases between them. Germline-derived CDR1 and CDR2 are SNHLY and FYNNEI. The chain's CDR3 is CATSGGGGTGEQFF. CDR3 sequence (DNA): TGTGCCACCTCGGGGGGCGGGGGCACGGGTGAGCAGTTCTTC.

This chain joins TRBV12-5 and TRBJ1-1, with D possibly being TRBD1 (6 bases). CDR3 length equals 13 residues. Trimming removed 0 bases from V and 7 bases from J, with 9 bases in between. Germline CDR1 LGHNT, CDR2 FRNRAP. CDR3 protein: CASGLVQGGEAFF. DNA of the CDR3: TGTGCTAGTGGTTTGGTACAAGGGGGTGAAGCTTTCTTT.

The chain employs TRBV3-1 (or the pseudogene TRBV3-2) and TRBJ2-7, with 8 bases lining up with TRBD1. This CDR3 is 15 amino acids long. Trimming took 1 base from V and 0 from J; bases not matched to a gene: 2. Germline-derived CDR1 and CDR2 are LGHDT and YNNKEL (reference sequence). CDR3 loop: CASSQGRGPSYEQYF. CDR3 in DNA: TGTGCCAGCAGCCAAGGCAGGGGGCCCTCCTACGAGCAGTACTTC.

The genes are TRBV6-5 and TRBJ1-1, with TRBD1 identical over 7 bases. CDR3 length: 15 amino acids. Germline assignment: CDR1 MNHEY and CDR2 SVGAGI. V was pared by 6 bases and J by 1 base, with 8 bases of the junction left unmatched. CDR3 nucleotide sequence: TGTGCCAGCAGGCAGGGGGGTGCGGCGAACACTGAAGCTTTCTTT. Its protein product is CASRQGGAANTEAFF.

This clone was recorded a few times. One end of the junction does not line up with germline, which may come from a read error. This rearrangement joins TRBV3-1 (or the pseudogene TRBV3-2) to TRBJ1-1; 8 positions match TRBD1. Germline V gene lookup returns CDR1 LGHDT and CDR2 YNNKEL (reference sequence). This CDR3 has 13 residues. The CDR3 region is CASSQDKAGGVTF. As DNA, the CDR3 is TGTGCCAGCAGCCAAGATAAGGCAGGGGGCGTTACTTTC.

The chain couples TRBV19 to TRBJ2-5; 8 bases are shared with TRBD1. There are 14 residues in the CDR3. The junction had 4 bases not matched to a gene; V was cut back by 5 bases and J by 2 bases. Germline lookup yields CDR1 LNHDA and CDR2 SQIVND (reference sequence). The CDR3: CASSLQGGQETQYF. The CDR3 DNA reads TGTGCCAGTAGTTTACAGGGGGGACAAGAGACCCAGTACTTC.

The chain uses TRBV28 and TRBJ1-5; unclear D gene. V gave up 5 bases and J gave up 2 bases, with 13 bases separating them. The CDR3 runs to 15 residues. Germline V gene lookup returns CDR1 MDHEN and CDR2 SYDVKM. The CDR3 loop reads CASSTSTAGNQPQHF. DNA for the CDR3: TGTGCCAGCAGTACATCGACCGCGGGCAATCAGCCCCAGCATTTT.

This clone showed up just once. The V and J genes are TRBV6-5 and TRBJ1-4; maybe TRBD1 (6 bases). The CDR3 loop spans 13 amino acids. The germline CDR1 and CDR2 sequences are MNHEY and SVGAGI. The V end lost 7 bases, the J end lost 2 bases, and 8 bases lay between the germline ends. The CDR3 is CASKQGTNEKLFF. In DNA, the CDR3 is TGTGCCAGCAAACAGGGTACTAATGAAAAACTGTTTTTT.

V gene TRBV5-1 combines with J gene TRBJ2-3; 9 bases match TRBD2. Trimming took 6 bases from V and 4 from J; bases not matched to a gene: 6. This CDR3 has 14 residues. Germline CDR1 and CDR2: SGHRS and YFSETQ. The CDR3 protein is CASTRRGRADTQYF. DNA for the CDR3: TGCGCCAGCACCCGCCGCGGGAGGGCAGATACGCAGTATTTT.

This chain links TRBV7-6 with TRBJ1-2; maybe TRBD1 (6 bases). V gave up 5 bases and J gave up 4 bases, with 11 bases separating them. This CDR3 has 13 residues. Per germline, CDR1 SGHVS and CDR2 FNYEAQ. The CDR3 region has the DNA TGTGCCAGCAGCCGGGACAACTTCTATGGCTACACCTTC. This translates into CASSRDNFYGYTF.

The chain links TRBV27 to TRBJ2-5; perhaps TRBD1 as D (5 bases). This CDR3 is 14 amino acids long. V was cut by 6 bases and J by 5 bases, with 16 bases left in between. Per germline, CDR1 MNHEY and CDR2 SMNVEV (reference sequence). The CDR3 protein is CASSIGARWETQYF. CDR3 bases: TGTGCCAGCAGCATAGGGGCGCGGTGGGAGACCCAGTACTTC.

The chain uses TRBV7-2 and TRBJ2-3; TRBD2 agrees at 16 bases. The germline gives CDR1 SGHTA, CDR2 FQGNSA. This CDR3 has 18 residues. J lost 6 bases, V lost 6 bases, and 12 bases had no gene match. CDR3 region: CASSRTGTSGGARDTQYF. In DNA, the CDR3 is TGTGCCAGCAGTCGAACCGGGACTAGCGGGGGGGCCCGGGATACGCAGTATTTT. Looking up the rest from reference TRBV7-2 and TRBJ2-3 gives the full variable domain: GAGVSQSPSNKVTEKGKDVELRCDPISGHTALYWYRQSLGQGLEFLIYFQGNSAPDKSGLPSDRFSAERTGGSVSTLTIQRTQQEDSAVYLCASSRTGTSGGARDTQYFGPGTRLTVL.